This T cell receptor beta chain comes out of a study of blood T cell repertoires in COVID-19. Study background: Collection of acute and convalescent COVID-19 samples took place in the United States, Italy and Spain.

The assay was immunoSEQ multiplex PCR, and TCRdb's table has in-frame clones only and misses some. The data show tens of thousands of clones, approximately 90% seen once. Sequencing was carried out using peripheral blood. The source of this sequence is a man aged 45-60 years with acute or convalescent COVID-19.

The CDR3 sequence is CASSLGLAGASYEQYF. In nucleotides, the CDR3 is TGTGCCAGCAGCCTGGGACTAGCGGGAGCCAGCTACGAGCAGTACTTC. The V gene is TRBV7-2, the J gene TRBJ2-7, with 14 bases lining up with TRBD2. V gave up 5 bases and J gave up 3 bases; unmatched junction bases: 6. The CDR3 runs 16 residues. The germline V gene has CDR1 SGHTA and CDR2 FQGNSA.